The entry below gives a single TCR beta chain sequence along with its context. Original processing notes: For nucleated cells, counts were estimated from reference gene primer amplification. The assay was immunoSEQ multiplex PCR, and TCRdb's table has in-frame clones only and misses some. D and trimming come from the DNA, and the V and J calls and clone size come from that table. The sample includes 85,000 to 90,000 clones, around 87% of them seen just once. This record comes from a study of blood T cell repertoires in COVID-19. Across the study: PBMCs, B-cell-depleted T cells, or T cells provided the cDNA or gDNA that made up the material.

Germline CDR1 reads WSHSY; CDR2 reads SAAADI. V lost 6 bases to trimming and J lost 5 bases; unmatched junction nucleotides: 7. CDR3 length equals 15 residues. Sequencing used peripheral blood. This TCR was sampled from a human donor in a cohort sampled during active COVID-19. The chain joins TRBV10-2 to TRBJ2-5, with TRBD1 matching 12 bases. CDR3 region: CASSRGTGGKETQYF. CDR3 bases: TGCGCCAGCAGCCGCGGGACAGGGGGCAAGGAGACCCAGTACTTC.